This TCR beta chain was captured in a study of blood T cell repertoires in COVID-19. The germline V and J ends were trimmed by 4 bases and 6 bases, with 17 bases remaining between them. The CDR3 covers 14 residues. Germline CDR1 reads SGHDT; CDR2 reads YYEEEE. Here immunoSEQ multiplex PCR was the method, and the copy in TCRdb shows in-frame clones only, minus some. The top ten clones hold roughly 6.7% of a sample with about 320,000 clones, 70% to 90% of them seen once. The source material was peripheral blood. The TCR originated in a man aged 18-30 years who had recovered from COVID-19. The genes are TRBV5-6 and TRBJ2-7; D call uncertain. The CDR3 DNA is TGTGCCAGCAGCCCAGTACAGACCCCCTTCGAGCAGTACTTC. It specifies CASSPVQTPFEQYF.